The T cell receptor (beta chain) under discussion was sequenced for a study of OX40 agonist ivuxolimab in advanced cancers. Generated by immunoSEQ multiplex PCR, the TCRdb table keeps only in-frame clones and is missing some. The sample lists about 55,000 clones, about 86% occurring once. Systemic immunosuppression or autoimmune disease history was grounds to exclude patients. The V gene lost 4 bases and the J gene lost 2 bases, with 6 bases spanning the gap. CDR1 and CDR2 from the germline V gene are SEHNR and FQNEAQ (reference sequence). CDR3 length: 12 amino acids. The specimen comprised CD4+ or CD8+ T cells sorted from blood, sampled in a trial of the OX40 agonist ivuxolimab. This sequence was found in an adult with an advanced solid tumor such as melanoma, head and neck, liver or kidney cancer. The gene calls are TRBV7-9 and TRBJ2-7; no clear D. As DNA, the CDR3 is TGTGCCAGCAGCTCCGGAACCTACGAGCAGTACTTC. It is translated as CASSSGTYEQYF.